The rows below give T cell receptor beta chains drawn from one sample of a study of T cells after somatic rescue of genetic block. Sequencing was performed with immunoSEQ multiplex PCR; in TCRdb, only in-frame clones are kept and a portion is missing. The sample shows 45,000 to 55,000 clones, more than 90% of them seen only once. The sequenced material came from peripheral blood mononuclear cells (PBMCs). These receptors originate from a child younger than two. Each CDR3 is given with its conserved first and last residue. The D gene is left open where the match is weak. The listing skips clone size in some rows; elsewhere it reads once, few, many or a size class.

clone size,V gene,D gene,J gene,CDR3 protein,CDR3 DNA
NA,TRBV10-3,NA,TRBJ1-2,CAIRAGDGYTF,TGTGCCATCAGAGCAGGGGATGGCTACACCTTC
few,TRBV6-1,NA,TRBJ1-5,CASSEDRRQPQHF,TGTGCCAGCAGTGAAGATCGGAGGCAGCCCCAGCATTTT
NA,TRBV19,NA,TRBJ1-6,CASSHQGSSYNSPLHF,TGTGCCAGTAGTCATCAGGGGAGCTCCTATAATTCACCCCTCCACTTT
NA,TRBV10-1,TRBD2,TRBJ2-3,CASGTSGRDTRYF,TGCGCCAGCGGGACTAGCGGGAGAGATACGCGGTATTTT
NA,TRBV14,NA,TRBJ2-6,CASRRSSGANVLTF,TGTGCCAGTAGGAGAAGCTCTGGGGCCAACGTCCTGACTTTC
NA,TRBV4-3,TRBD2,TRBJ2-3,CASSQAGGYDTQYF,TGCGCCAGCAGCCAAGCGGGAGGTTACGATACGCAGTATTTT
NA,TRBV28,NA,TRBJ1-5,CASSLGQPQHF,TGTGCCAGCAGTTTAGGTCAGCCCCAGCATTTT
once,TRBV9,TRBD2,TRBJ2-3,CASSVAPTSGRKSRGQYF,TGTGCCAGCAGCGTTGCCCCGACTAGCGGGAGGAAGAGTAGAGGGCAGTATTTT
NA,TRBV21-1,NA,TRBJ1-6,CASSKERRGKSPLHF,TGTGCCAGCAGCAAAGAGCGCAGGGGGAAATCACCCCTCCACTTT
NA,TRBV21-1,NA,TRBJ2-7,CASSKSTGGEQYF,TGTGCCAGCAGCAAAAGTACAGGGGGCGAGCAGTACTTC
NA,TRBV29-1,NA,TRBJ1-1,CSVVWGNTEAFF,TGCAGCGTTGTGTGGGGGAACACTGAAGCTTTCTTT
once,TRBV11-2,NA,TRBJ2-3,CASSFHSTDTQYF,TGTGCCAGCAGCTTCCACAGCACAGATACGCAGTATTTT
NA,TRBV7-2,NA,TRBJ1-3,CASSNRNTIYF,TGTGCCAGCAGCAACCGAAACACCATATATTTT
NA,TRBV6-6,NA,TRBJ2-2,CASSYVLAGELFF,TGTGCCAGCAGTTACGTACTAGCCGGGGAGCTGTTTTTT
NA,TRBV6-1,NA,TRBJ2-7,CASIRPEQYF,TGTGCCAGCATTCGTCCCGAGCAGTACTTC
NA,TRBV28,TRBD2,TRBJ2-3,CASSPRSGRANRGDTQYF,TGTGCCAGCAGTCCCCGTAGCGGGAGGGCCAATAGGGGAGATACGCAGTATTTT
NA,TRBV2,TRBD2,TRBJ2-1,CASTWTSGYNEQFF,TGTGCCAGCACCTGGACTAGCGGATACAATGAGCAGTTCTTC
once,TRBV19,NA,TRBJ2-7,CASSPAGFRVYEQYF,TGTGCCAGTAGCCCAGCGGGTTTTAGGGTCTACGAGCAGTACTTC
once,TRBV6-1,NA,TRBJ2-2,CASSYMETGELFF,TGTGCCAGCAGTTATATGGAAACCGGGGAGCTGTTTTTT
few,TRBV5-6,NA,TRBJ1-2,CASSSLYGYTF,TGTGCCAGCAGCTCCCTCTATGGCTACACCTTC
NA,TRBV10-3,TRBD1,TRBJ1-2,CAISAPGTGGERHGYTF,TGTGCCATCAGTGCTCCCGGGACAGGGGGCGAAAGGCATGGCTACACCTTC
NA,TRBV12-1,NA,TRBJ2-7,CASSLLYEQYF,TGTGCCAGCAGCCTCCTATACGAGCAGTACTTC
NA,TRBV10-3,TRBD2,TRBJ2-5,CAINLSSGRVGETQYF,TGTGCCATCAACCTCTCTAGCGGGAGGGTGGGAGAGACCCAGTACTTC
NA,TRBV5-6,TRBD1,TRBJ1-2,CASSWGPTGANYGYTF,TGTGCCAGCAGCTGGGGCCCCACAGGGGCGAACTATGGCTACACCTTC
NA,TRBV30,NA,TRBJ1-1,CAWSITGTTEAFF,TGTGCCTGGAGTATTACGGGGACCACTGAAGCTTTCTTT
NA,TRBV4-2,NA,TRBJ1-6,CASSQDIHNSPLHF,TGTGCCAGCAGCCAAGACATACATAATTCACCCCTCCACTTT
NA,TRBV5-3,NA,TRBJ2-7,CARSLAGQLAGYF,TGTGCCAGAAGCTTGGCCGGGCAGTTAGCCGGGTACTTC
once,TRBV30,NA,TRBJ1-2,CAWSDDSTYGYTF,TGTGCCTGGAGTGACGACAGTACCTATGGCTACACCTTC
NA,TRBV20-1,NA,TRBJ1-1,CSASRQVAFF,TGCAGTGCTAGTCGACAGGTAGCTTTCTTT
once,TRBV19,NA,TRBJ2-3,CASSRGDTQYF,TGTGCCAGTAGTCGCGGGGATACGCAGTATTTT
NA,TRBV12-1,NA,TRBJ1-1,CASSPTVRVETEAFF,TGTGCCAGCAGCCCAACCGTCAGGGTGGAGACTGAAGCTTTCTTT
NA,TRBV4-1,TRBD2,TRBJ2-7,CASGRLAGNYEQYF,TGCGCCAGCGGGAGACTAGCGGGAAACTACGAGCAGTACTTC
NA,TRBV11-1,TRBD2,TRBJ2-1,CASSFAGGYNEQFF,TGTGCCAGCAGCTTTGCGGGAGGTTACAATGAGCAGTTCTTC
NA,TRBV28,NA,TRBJ1-4,CASSFRVEKLFF,TGTGCCAGCAGTTTCAGGGTTGAAAAACTGTTTTTT
NA,TRBV5-6,NA,TRBJ1-1,CASSLSTRNTEAFF,TGTGCCAGCAGCTTATCCACGAGGAACACTGAAGCTTTCTTT
NA,TRBV5-1,NA,TRBJ2-7,CASSWDVSSYEQYF,TGCGCCAGCAGCTGGGACGTGAGCTCCTACGAGCAGTACTTC
NA,TRBV2,NA,TRBJ2-5,CASLIDPTVETQYF,TGTGCCAGTTTGATCGATCCCACAGTGGAGACCCAGTACTTC
NA,TRBV28,TRBD2,TRBJ2-2,CASSLLADTGELFF,TGTGCCAGCAGTTTACTAGCGGACACCGGGGAGCTGTTTTTT